One T cell receptor beta chain is described in this entry. Original methodology: Counts of nucleated cells, estimated from reference gene primer amplification, were obtained. Profiling relied on immunoSEQ multiplex PCR, and the TCRdb table lists in-frame clones only, not all of them. The V and J calls and clone size are taken from that table; D and trimming were inferred from the DNA. The repertoire holds 200,000 to 250,000 clones, with 65% to 90% as singletons. The data belong to a study of blood T cell repertoires in COVID-19. The overall study: Whether acute or convalescent, the COVID-19 samples came from the United States, Italy and Spain. T cells, B-cell-depleted T cells, or PBMCs provided the cDNA or gDNA that served as material.

Looked up from germline, CDR1 is LNHDA and CDR2 is SQIVND (reference sequence). CDR3 length: 17 amino acids. J gave up 1 base and V 5 bases, and 5 bases lay outside the gene matches. The receptor was isolated from a middle-aged man with acute or convalescent COVID-19. This sequence joins TRBV19 and TRBJ1-4; TRBD1 aligns across 12 bases. Material for sequencing was peripheral blood. In nucleotides, the CDR3 is TGTGCCAGTAGTGACCGGGACAGGGGGCGAACTAATGAAAAACTGTTTTTT. Amino acid sequence: CASSDRDRGRTNEKLFF.